This TCR beta chain was recorded in a study of low-dose radiotherapy and immunotherapy resistance in tumors. Ten or more counts support this clonotype. The PCR that amplified TCRs ran for 15 to 25 cycles, relying on a constant-region primer and a V-primer adapter. From the reads, TCRdb called clonotypes with MiXCR, one entry per CDR3 protein. Here the sample spans tens of thousands of distinct CDR3 sequences, around a third being singletons. Regarding time point: after trial treatment. The treatment was: LDRT plus nivolumab, ipilimumab, low-dose cyclophosphamide and aspirin (RACIN trial). The CDR3 is made up of 11 amino acids. Germline CDR1 SNHLY, CDR2 FYNNEI. V lost 7 bases and J 7 bases, leaving 10 bases between the germline ends.

The TCR sequence derives from a male donor with rectosigmoid adenocarcinoma. This sample comprised PBMCs, obtained after low-dose radiotherapy plus immunotherapy. The chain is built from TRBV2 and TRBJ1-2; D is undetermined. The CDR3 nucleotides are TGTGCCAGCATGAAGGGTTTTGGCTACACCTTC. Protein: CASMKGFGYTF.